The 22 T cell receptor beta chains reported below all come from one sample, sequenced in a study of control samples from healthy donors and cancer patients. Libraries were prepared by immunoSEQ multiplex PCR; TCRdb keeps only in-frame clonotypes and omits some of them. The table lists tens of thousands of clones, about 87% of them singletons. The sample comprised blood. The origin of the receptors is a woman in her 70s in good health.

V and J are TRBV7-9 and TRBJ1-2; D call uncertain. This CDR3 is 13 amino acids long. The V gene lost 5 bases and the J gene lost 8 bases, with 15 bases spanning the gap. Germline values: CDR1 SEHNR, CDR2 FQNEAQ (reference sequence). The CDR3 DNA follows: TGTGCCAGCAGCCCTGGGTCAGTCGGGGGCTACACCTTC. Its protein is CASSPGSVGGYTF.

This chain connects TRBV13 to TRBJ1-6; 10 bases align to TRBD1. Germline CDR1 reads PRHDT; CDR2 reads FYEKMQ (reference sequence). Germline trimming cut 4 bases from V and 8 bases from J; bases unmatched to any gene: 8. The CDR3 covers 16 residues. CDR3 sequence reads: CASSSQGGTGDSPLHF. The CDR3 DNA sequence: TGTGCCAGCAGCTCGCAGGGGGGGACAGGGGATTCACCCCTCCACTTT.

CDR3 in amino acids: CASSPRTGNGVQYF. The DNA of the CDR3 is TGTGCCAGCAGCCCGAGGACTGGTAACGGCGTGCAGTACTTC. This sequence joins TRBV7-3 and TRBJ2-7; TRBD2 is a possible D gene (5 bases). From germline, CDR1 is SGHTA and CDR2 FQGTGA. The germline V and J ends were trimmed by 5 bases and 9 bases, with 20 bases remaining between them. The CDR3 has 14 residues. The full variable domain, in which reference TRBV7-3 and TRBJ2-7 provide the parts outside the CDR3, is GAGVSQTPSNKVTEKGKYVELRCDPISGHTALYWYRQSLGQGPEFLIYFQGTGAADDSGLPNDRFFAVRPEGSVSTLKIQRTERGDSAVYLCASSPRTGNGVQYFGPGTRLTVT.

The CDR3 DNA reads TGTGCCAGCAGTTTACGCCAGGGCTATGGCTACACCTTC. Its translation: CASSLRQGYGYTF. The chain recombines TRBV27 with TRBJ1-2, with D maybe TRBD1 (5 bases). From germline, CDR1 is MNHEY and CDR2 SMNVEV (reference sequence). Trimming shortened V by 2 bases and J by 4 bases, and 8 bases separated the two germline ends. This CDR3 has 13 residues.

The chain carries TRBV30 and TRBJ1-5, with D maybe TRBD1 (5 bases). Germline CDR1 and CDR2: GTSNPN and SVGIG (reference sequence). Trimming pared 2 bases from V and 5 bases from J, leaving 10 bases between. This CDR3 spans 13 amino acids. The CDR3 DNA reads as TGTGCCTGGAGTCCCAGGGCCGATCAGCCCCAGCATTTT. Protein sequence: CAWSPRADQPQHF.

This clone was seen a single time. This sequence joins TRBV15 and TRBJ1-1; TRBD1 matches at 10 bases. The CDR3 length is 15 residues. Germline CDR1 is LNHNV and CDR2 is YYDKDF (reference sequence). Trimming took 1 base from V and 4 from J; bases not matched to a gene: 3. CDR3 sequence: CATSRGQGASTEAFF. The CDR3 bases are TGTGCCACCAGCAGAGGACAGGGGGCTTCCACTGAAGCTTTCTTT.

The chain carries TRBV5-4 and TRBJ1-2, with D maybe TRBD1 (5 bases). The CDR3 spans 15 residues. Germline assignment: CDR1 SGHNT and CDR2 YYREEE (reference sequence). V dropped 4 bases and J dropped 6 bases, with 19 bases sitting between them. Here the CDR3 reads CASSPQVESWDGYTF. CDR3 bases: TGTGCCAGCAGCCCACAGGTGGAGAGTTGGGATGGCTACACCTTC.

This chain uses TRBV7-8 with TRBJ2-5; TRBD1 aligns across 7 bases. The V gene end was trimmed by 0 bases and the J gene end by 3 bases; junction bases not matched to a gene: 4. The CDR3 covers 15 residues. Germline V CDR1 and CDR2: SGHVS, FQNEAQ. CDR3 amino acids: CASSLARGREETQYF. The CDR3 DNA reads TGTGCCAGCAGCTTAGCGAGGGGGCGGGAAGAGACCCAGTACTTC.

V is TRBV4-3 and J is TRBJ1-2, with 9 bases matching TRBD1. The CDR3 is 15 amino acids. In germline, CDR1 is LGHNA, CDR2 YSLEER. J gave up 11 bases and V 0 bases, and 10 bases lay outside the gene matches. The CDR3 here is CASSQDQGTGNEYTF. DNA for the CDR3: TGCGCCAGCAGCCAAGATCAGGGGACAGGGAATGAGTACACCTTC.

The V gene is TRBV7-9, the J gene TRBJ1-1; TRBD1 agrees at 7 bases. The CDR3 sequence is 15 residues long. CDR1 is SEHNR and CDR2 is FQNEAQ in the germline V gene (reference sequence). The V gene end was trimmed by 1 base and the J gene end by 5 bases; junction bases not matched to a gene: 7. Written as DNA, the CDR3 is TGTGCCAGCAGCTTAGGCCAGGGGGTAGGGACTGAAGCTTTCTTT. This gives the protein CASSLGQGVGTEAFF.

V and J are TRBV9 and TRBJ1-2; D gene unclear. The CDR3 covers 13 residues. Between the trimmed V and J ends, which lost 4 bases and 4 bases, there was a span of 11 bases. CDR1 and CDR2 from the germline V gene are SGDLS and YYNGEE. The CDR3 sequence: CASSQGMTYGYTF. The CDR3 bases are TGTGCCAGCAGCCAAGGAATGACCTATGGCTACACCTTC.

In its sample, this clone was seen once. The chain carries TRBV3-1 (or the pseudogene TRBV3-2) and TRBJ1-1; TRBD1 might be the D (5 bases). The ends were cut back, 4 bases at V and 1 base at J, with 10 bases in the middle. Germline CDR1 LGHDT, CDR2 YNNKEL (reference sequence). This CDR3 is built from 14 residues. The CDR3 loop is CASSRLTGNTEAFF. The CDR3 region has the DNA TGTGCCAGCAGCCGCCTTACAGGGAACACTGAAGCTTTCTTT.

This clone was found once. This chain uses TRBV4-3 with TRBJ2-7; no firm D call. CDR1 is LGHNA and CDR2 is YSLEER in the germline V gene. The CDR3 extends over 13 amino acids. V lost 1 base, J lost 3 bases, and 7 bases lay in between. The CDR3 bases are TGCGCCAGCAGCCAAGGCTCGAGCTACGAGCAGTACTTC. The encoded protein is CASSQGSSYEQYF.

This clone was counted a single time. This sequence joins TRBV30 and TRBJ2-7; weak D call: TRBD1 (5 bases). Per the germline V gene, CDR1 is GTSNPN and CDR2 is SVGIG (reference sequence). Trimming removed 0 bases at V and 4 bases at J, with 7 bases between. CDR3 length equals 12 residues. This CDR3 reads CAWSVDRYEQYF. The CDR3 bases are TGTGCCTGGAGTGTTGACAGATACGAGCAGTACTTC.

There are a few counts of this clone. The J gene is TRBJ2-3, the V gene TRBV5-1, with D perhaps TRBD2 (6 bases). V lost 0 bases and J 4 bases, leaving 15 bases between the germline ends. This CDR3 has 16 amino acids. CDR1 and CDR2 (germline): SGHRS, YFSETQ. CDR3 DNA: TGCGCCAGCAGCTTGGCCGGGGGTTTAGAGGCAGATACGCAGTATTTT. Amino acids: CASSLAGGLEADTQYF.

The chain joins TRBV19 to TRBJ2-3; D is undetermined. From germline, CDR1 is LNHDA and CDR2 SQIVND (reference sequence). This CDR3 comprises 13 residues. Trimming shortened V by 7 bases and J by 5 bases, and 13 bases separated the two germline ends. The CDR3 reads CASTPEGEDTQYF. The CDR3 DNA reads TGTGCCAGTACCCCCGAAGGAGAAGATACGCAGTATTTT.

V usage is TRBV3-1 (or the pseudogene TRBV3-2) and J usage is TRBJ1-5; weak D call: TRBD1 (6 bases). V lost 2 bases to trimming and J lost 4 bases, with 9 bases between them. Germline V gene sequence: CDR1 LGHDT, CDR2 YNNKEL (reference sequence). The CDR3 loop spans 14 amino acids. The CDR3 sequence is CASSQRGGNQPQHF. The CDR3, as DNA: TGTGCCAGCAGCCAAAGGGGGGGTAATCAGCCCCAGCATTTT.

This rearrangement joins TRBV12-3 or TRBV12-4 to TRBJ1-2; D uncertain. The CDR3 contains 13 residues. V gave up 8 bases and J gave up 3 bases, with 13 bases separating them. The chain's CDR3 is CASSELDYYGYTF. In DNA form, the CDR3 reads TGTGCCAGCTCTGAACTGGACTACTATGGCTACACCTTC.

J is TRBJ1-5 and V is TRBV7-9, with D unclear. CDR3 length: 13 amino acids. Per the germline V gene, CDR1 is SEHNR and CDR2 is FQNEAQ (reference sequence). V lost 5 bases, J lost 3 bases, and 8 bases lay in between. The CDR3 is CASSPGNNQPQHF. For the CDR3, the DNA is TGTGCCAGCAGCCCGGGGAACAATCAGCCCCAGCATTTT. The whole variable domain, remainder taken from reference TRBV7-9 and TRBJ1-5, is DTGVSQNPRHKITKRGQNVTFRCDPISEHNRLYWYRQTLGQGPEFLTYFQNEAQLEKSRLLSDRFSAERPKGSFSTLEIQRTEQGDSAMYLCASSPGNNQPQHFGDGTRLSIL.

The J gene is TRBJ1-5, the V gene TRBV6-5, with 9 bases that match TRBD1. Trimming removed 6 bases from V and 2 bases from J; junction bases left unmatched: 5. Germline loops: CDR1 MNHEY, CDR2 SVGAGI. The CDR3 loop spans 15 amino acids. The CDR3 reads CASRVGQGGNQPQHF. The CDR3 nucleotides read TGTGCCAGCAGAGTGGGACAGGGCGGCAATCAGCCCCAGCATTTT.

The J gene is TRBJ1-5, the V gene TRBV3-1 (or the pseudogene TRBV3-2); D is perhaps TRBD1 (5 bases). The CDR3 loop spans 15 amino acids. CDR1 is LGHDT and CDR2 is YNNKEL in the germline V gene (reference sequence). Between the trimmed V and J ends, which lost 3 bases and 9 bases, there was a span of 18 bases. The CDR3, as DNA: TGTGCCAGCAGCCAGACGGCCAGGGAGGACGGGCCCCAGCATTTT. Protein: CASSQTAREDGPQHF.

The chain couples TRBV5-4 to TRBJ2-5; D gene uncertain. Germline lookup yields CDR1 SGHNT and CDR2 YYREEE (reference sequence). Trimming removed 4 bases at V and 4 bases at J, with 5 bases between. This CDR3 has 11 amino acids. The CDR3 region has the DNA TGTGCCAGCAGCGGCGGAGAGACCCAGTACTTC. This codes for CASSGGETQYF.